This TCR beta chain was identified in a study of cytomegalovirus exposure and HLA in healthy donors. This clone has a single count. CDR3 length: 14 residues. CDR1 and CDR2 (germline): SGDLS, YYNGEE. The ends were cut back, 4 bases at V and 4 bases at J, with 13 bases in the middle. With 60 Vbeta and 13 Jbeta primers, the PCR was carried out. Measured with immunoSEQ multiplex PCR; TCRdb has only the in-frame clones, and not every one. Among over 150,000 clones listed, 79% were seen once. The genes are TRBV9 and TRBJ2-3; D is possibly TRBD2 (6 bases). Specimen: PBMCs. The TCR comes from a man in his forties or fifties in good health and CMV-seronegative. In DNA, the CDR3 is TGTGCCAGCAGCACTAGCCAGACCTCAGATACGCAGTATTTT. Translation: CASSTSQTSDTQYF.